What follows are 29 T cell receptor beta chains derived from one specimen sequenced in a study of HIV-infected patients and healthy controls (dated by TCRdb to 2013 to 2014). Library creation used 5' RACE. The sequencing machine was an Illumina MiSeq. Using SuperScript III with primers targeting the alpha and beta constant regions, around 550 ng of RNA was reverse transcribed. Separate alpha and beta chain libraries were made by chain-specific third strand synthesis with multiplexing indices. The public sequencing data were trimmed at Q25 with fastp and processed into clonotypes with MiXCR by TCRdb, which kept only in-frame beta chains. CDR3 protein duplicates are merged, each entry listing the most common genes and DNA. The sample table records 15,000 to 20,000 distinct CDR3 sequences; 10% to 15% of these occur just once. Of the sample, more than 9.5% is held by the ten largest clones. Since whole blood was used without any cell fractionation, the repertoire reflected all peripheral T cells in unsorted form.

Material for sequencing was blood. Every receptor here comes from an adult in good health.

The CDR3 DNA reads as TGTGCCAGTAGTTATACAGGGAGTGGCTTTCAGCCCCAGCATTTT. Protein: CASSYTGSGFQPQHF. The chain recombines TRBV19 with TRBJ1-5; D is perhaps TRBD1 (6 bases). The V and J ends lost 5 bases and 6 bases respectively, with 17 bases between them. The CDR3 consists of 15 residues. Germline assignment: CDR1 LNHDA and CDR2 SQIVND (reference sequence). The variable domain in full, with the rest retrieved from reference TRBV19 and TRBJ1-5, is DGGITQSPKYLFRKEGQNVTLSCEQNLNHDAMYWYRQDPGQGLRLIYYSQIVNDFQKGDIAEGYSVSREKKESFPLTVTSAQKNPTAFYLCASSYTGSGFQPQHFGDGTRLSIL.

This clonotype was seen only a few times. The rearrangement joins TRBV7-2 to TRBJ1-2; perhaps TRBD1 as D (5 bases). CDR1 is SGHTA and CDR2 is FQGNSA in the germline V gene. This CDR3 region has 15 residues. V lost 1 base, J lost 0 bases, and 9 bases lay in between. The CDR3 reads CASSLGDRPNYGYTF. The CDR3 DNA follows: TGTGCCAGCAGCTTAGGGGACCGACCTAACTATGGCTACACCTTC. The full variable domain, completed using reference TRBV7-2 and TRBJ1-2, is GAGVSQSPSNKVTEKGKDVELRCDPISGHTALYWYRQSLGQGLEFLIYFQGNSAPDKSGLPSDRFSAERTGGSVSTLTIQRTQQEDSAVYLCASSLGDRPNYGYTFGSGTRLTVV.

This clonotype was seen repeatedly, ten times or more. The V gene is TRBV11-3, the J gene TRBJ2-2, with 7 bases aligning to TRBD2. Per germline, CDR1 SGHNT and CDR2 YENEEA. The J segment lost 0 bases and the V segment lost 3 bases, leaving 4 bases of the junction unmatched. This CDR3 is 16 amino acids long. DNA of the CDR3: TGTGCCAGCAGCTTCCGGGGGGACGCGAACACCGGGGAGCTGTTTTTT. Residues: CASSFRGDANTGELFF.

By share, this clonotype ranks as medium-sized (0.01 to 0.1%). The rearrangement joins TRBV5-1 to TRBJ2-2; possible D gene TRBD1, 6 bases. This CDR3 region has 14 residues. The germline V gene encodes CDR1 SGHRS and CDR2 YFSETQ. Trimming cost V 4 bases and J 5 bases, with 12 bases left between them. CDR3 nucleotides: TGCGCCAGCAGCGTTACAGGGCCGACCGGGGAGCTGTTTTTT. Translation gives CASSVTGPTGELFF.

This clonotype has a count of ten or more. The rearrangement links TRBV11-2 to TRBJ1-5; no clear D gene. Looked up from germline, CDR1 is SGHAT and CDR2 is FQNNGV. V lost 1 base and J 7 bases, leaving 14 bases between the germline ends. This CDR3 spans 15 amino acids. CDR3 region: CASSLGGRELQPQHF. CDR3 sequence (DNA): TGTGCCAGCAGCTTAGGAGGACGGGAACTGCAGCCCCAGCATTTT.

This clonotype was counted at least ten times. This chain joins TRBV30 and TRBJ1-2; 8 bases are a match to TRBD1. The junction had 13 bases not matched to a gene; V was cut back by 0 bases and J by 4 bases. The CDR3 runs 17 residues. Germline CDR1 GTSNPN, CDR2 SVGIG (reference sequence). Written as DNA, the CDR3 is TGTGCCTGGAGTGTCTGGCAGGGGGCTTTACAATCCTATGGCTACACCTTC. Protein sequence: CAWSVWQGALQSYGYTF.

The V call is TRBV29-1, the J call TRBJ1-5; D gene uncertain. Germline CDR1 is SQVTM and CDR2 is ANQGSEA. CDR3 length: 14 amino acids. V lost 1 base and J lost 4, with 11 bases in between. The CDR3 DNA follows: TGCAGCGTTGAAGCCGACGGGCCGAATCAGCCCCAGCATTTT. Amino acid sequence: CSVEADGPNQPQHF.

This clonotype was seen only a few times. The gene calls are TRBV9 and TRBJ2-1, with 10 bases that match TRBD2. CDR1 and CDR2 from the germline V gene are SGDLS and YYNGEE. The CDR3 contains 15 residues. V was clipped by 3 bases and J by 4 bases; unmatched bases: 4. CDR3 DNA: TGTGCCAGCAGCGATAGCGGGGGGCCTTACAATGAGCAGTTCTTC. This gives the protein CASSDSGGPYNEQFF.

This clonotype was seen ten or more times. The CDR3 nucleotides are TGTGCCAGCTCACCAAGCTCTGGGGCCAACGTCCTGACTTTC. The encoded protein is CASSPSSGANVLTF. The V and J genes are TRBV18 and TRBJ2-6, with D hard to call. Germline values: CDR1 KGHSH, CDR2 LQKENI. Trimming stripped 2 bases from V and 0 bases from J, with 2 bases between. The CDR3 extends over 14 amino acids.

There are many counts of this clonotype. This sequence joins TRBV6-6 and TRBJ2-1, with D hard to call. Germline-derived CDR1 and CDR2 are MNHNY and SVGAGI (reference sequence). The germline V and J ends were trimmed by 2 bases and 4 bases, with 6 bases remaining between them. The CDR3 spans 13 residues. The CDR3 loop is CASSYGIYNEQFF. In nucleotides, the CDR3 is TGTGCCAGCAGTTACGGGATTTACAATGAGCAGTTCTTC.

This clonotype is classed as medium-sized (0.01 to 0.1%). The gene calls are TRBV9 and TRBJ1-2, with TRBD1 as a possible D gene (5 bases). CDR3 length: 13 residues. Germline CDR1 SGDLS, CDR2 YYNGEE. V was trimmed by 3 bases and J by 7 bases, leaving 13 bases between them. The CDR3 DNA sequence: TGTGCCAGCAGCGGGGTCAACGGGGCTGGCTACACCTTC. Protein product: CASSGVNGAGYTF.

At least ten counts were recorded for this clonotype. The CDR3 spells CASCLTGDYGYTF. The DNA of the CDR3 is TGTGCCAGCTGTCTAACAGGGGACTATGGCTACACCTTC. The chain is built from TRBV12-3 or TRBV12-4 and TRBJ1-2, with TRBD1 matching 7 bases. Germline trimming cut 8 bases from V and 3 bases from J; bases unmatched to any gene: 6. The CDR3 loop spans 13 amino acids.

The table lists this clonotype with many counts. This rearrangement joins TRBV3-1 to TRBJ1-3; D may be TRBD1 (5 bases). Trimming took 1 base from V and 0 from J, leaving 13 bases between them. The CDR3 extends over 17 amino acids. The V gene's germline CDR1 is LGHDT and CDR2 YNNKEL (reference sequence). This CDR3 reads CASSQGVTGTSGNTIYF. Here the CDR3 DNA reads TGTGCCAGCAGCCAAGGTGTCACAGGCACCTCTGGAAACACCATATATTTT.

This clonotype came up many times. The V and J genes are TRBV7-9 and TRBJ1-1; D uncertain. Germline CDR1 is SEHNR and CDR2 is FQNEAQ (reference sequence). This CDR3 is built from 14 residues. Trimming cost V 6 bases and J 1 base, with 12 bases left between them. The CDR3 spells CASSLKVANTEAFF. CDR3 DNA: TGTGCCAGCAGTTTGAAAGTTGCGAACACTGAAGCTTTCTTT.

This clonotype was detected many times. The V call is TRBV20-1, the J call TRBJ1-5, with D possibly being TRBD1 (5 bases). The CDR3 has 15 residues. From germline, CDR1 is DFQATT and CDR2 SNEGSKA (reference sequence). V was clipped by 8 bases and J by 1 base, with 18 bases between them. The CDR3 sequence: CSTKKGDWSNQPQHF. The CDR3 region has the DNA TGCAGTACAAAAAAAGGGGATTGGAGCAATCAGCCCCAGCATTTT.

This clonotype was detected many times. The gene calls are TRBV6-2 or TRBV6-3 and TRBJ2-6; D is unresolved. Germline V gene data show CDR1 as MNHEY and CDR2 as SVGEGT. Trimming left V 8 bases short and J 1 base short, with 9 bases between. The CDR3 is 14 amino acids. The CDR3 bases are TGTGCCAGCTTCGACAATTCTGGGGCCAACGTCCTGACTTTC. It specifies CASFDNSGANVLTF.

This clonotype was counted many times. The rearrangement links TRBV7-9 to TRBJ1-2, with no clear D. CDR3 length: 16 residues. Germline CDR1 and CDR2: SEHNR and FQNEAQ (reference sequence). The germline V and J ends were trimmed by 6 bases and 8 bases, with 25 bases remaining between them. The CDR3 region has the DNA TGTGCCAGCAGGCGCCAGGCAAACTACCTCGGTGGAGGCTACACCTTC. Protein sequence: CASRRQANYLGGGYTF.

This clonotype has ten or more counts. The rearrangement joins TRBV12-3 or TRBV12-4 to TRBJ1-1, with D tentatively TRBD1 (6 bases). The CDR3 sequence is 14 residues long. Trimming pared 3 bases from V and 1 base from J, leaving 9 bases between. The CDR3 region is CASSFMTGNTEAFF. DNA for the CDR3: TGTGCCAGCAGTTTTATGACAGGGAACACTGAAGCTTTCTTT.

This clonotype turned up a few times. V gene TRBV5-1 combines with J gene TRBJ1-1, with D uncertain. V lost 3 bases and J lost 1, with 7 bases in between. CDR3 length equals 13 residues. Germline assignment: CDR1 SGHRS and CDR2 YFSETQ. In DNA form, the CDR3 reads TGCGCCAGCAGCTCGACACGGAACACTGAAGCTTTCTTT. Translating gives CASSSTRNTEAFF.

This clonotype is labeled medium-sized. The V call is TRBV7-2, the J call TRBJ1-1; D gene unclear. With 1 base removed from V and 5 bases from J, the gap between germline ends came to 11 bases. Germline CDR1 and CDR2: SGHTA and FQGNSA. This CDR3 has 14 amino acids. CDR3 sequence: CASSLDYVGTEAFF. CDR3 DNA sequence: TGTGCCAGCAGCTTAGATTACGTAGGGACTGAAGCTTTCTTT.

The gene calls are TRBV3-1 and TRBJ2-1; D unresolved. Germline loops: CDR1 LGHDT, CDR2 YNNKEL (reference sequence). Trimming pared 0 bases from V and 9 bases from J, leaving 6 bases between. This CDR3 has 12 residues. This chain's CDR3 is CASSQDTREQFF. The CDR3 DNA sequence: TGTGCCAGCAGCCAAGATACACGTGAGCAGTTCTTC.

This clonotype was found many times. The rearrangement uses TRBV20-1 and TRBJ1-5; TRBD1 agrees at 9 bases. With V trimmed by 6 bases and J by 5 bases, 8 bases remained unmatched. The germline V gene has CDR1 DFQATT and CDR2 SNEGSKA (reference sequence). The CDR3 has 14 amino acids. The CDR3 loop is CSARTGAEDQPQHF. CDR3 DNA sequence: TGCAGTGCCCGGACAGGGGCCGAAGATCAGCCCCAGCATTTT.

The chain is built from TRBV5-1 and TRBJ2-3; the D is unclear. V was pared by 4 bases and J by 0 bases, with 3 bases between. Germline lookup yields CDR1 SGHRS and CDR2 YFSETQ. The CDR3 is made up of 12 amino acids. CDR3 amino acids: CASSISTDTQYF. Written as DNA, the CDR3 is TGCGCCAGCAGCATTAGCACAGATACGCAGTATTTT.

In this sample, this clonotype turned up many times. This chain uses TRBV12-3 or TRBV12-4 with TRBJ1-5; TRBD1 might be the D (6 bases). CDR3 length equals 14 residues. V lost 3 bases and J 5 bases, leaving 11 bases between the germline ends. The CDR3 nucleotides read TGTGCCAGCAGTTTTTGGGCAGGGGATCAGCCCCAGCATTTT. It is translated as CASSFWAGDQPQHF.

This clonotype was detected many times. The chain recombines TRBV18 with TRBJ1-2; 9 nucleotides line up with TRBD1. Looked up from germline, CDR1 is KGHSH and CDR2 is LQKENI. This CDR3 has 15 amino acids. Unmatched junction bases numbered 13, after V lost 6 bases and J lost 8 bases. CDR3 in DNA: TGTGCCAGCTCGTCGGGACAGGGAGTAATCGAGGGCTACACCTTC. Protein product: CASSSGQGVIEGYTF.

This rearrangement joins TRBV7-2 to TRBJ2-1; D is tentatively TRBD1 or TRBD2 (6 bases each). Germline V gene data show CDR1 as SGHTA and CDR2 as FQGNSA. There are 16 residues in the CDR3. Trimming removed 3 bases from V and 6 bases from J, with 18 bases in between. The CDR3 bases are TGTGCCAGCAGCTTCGTCCGGGGGCGCGCGTTCAATGAGCAGTTCTTC. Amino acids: CASSFVRGRAFNEQFF.

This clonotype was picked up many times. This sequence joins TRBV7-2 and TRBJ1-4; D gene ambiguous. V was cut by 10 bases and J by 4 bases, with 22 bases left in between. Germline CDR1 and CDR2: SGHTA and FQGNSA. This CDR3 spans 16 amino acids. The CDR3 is CATQSVGLGLNEKLFF. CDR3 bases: TGTGCCACTCAAAGTGTGGGCTTGGGCCTTAATGAAAAACTGTTTTTT.

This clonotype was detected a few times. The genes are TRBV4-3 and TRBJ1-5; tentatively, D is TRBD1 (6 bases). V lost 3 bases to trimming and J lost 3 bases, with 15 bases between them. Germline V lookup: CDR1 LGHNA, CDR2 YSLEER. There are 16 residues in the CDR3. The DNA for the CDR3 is TGCGCCAGCAGCCACGACTTACAGGGTACCAATCAGCCCCAGCATTTT. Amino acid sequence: CASSHDLQGTNQPQHF.

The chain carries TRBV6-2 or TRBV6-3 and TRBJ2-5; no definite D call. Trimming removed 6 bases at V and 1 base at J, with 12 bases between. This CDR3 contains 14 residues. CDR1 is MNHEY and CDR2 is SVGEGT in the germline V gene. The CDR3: CASSASNLQETQYF. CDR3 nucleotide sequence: TGTGCCAGCAGCGCCAGCAATCTCCAAGAGACCCAGTACTTC.